Following are 13 T cell receptor beta chains from one sample sequenced in a study of blood T cells in healthy people across ages. A second roughly 6 to 11 cycle PCR used barcoded and J-beta primers. TCRdb analysed the 5' RACE reads with MiXCR anew, one entry per CDR3 protein. Among roughly 1.5 million distinct CDR3 sequences, approximately 43% were seen once, and the ten largest hold 4%. Sequencing was done on a sample of blood. The receptors were sampled from a woman between 18 and 30 years old in good health.

The J gene is TRBJ2-3, the V gene TRBV5-1; the match to TRBD2 covers 9 bases. This CDR3 contains 17 residues. The V segment lost 2 bases and the J segment 0 bases; nucleotides outside the gene matches: 7. Germline V gene data show CDR1 as SGHRS and CDR2 as YFSETQ. CDR3 DNA: TGCGCCAGCAGCTTCGGTCTAGCGGGAAGTAGCACAGATACGCAGTATTTT. Amino acids: CASSFGLAGSSTDTQYF.

V gene TRBV20-1 combines with J gene TRBJ1-2, with 10 bases aligning to TRBD1. The CDR3 consists of 14 residues. With 2 bases clipped from V and 4 bases from J, the junction kept 4 bases outside the gene matches. Per the germline V gene, CDR1 is DFQATT and CDR2 is SNEGSKA (reference sequence). CDR3 loop: CSARMGDRGYGYTF. The CDR3 DNA reads as TGCAGTGCTAGAATGGGGGACAGGGGCTATGGCTACACCTTC.

This sequence joins TRBV18 and TRBJ1-4; TRBD1 aligns across 7 bases. Trimming took 5 bases from V and 8 from J; bases not matched to a gene: 11. The germline CDR1 and CDR2 sequences are KGHSH and LQKENI. CDR3 length equals 15 residues. The CDR3 region has the DNA TGTGCCAGCTCATCGTGGACAGGCGAGAAGGAAAAACTGTTTTTT. Translating it yields CASSSWTGEKEKLFF.

This clonotype was seen a few times. This chain joins TRBV29-1 and TRBJ2-5; 7 nucleotides align to TRBD1. After removal of 7 bases from V and 5 bases from J, the junction contained 7 bases not matched to a gene. CDR1 and CDR2 from the germline V gene are SQVTM and ANQGSEA. The CDR3 loop spans 12 amino acids. In DNA form, the CDR3 reads TGCAGCGCCTACAGGGGTTTGGAGACCCAGTACTTC. This encodes CSAYRGLETQYF.

This clonotype has a single count. The genes are TRBV7-2 and TRBJ2-1; D assignment may be TRBD1 or TRBD2 (7 bases each). Germline V gene sequence: CDR1 SGHTA, CDR2 FQGNSA. V lost 2 bases and J lost 10, with 21 bases in between. The CDR3 consists of 16 residues. CDR3 coding DNA: TGTGCCAGCAGCTTACTCCGTCAGGGGGGGAGACGCGAGCAGTTCTTC. Protein: CASSLLRQGGRREQFF.

Worth noting for this clonotype: The junction does not match germline at one end; this may be a read error. V usage is TRBV3-1 and J usage is TRBJ2-7, with 9 bases identical to TRBD2. CDR1 is LGHDT and CDR2 is YNNKEL in the germline V gene (reference sequence). The CDR3 has 16 amino acids. CDR3 sequence (DNA): TGTGCCAGCAGCCAAGAAATAGCGGGAGCAGGCTACGAGCGGTACTTC. Its protein product is CASSQEIAGAGYERYF.

This clonotype was detected only a few times. CDR3: CAISGLQGSGTGELFF. The DNA of the CDR3 is TGTGCCATCAGCGGATTACAGGGCTCGGGCACCGGGGAGCTGTTTTTT. V usage is TRBV10-3 and J usage is TRBJ2-2; tentatively, D is TRBD1 (6 bases). Trimming stripped 6 bases from V and 4 bases from J, with 18 bases between. Germline V gene data show CDR1 as ENHRY and CDR2 as SYGVKD. This CDR3 spans 16 amino acids.

This CDR3 reads CASSELFGGAEDTQYF. The DNA for the CDR3 is TGTGCCAGCAGTGAACTCTTTGGGGGGGCAGAAGATACGCAGTATTTT. This chain connects TRBV25-1 to TRBJ2-3; D is perhaps TRBD2 (7 bases). The CDR3 spans 16 residues. Trimming left V 2 bases short and J 5 bases short, with 17 bases between. Germline CDR1 reads MGHDK; CDR2 reads SYGVNS.

This clonotype was detected many times. This chain links TRBV29-1 with TRBJ2-1; 7 nucleotides match TRBD1. This CDR3 has 14 residues. CDR1 and CDR2 from the germline V gene are SQVTM and ANQGSEA. J was trimmed by 8 bases and V by 1 base; bases with no gene match: 8. The CDR3 sequence is CSVEGPGTAYEQFF. Here the CDR3 DNA reads TGCAGCGTTGAAGGCCCCGGGACAGCTTATGAGCAGTTCTTC.

The chain employs TRBV29-1 and TRBJ2-1; 10 positions agree with TRBD2. The CDR3 runs to 15 residues. Looked up from germline, CDR1 is SQVTM and CDR2 is ANQGSEA. Trimming removed 3 bases from V and 4 bases from J; junction bases left unmatched: 6. In DNA form, the CDR3 reads TGCAGCGTTGAGAGACTAGCGGGCAGATACAATGAGCAGTTCTTC. Its protein is CSVERLAGRYNEQFF.

This clonotype has more than one count but fewer than ten. Compared with germline, one end of the junction differs, possibly owing to a read error. The rearrangement links TRBV5-1 to TRBJ2-5; 8 nucleotides agree with TRBD1. Germline V gene data show CDR1 as SGHRS and CDR2 as YFSETQ. This CDR3 comprises 15 residues. The CDR3 DNA reads as TGCGCAAGCAGCCCCGGACAGGGCCTACAAGAGACCCAGTACTTC. As protein: CASSPGQGLQETQYF.

The chain joins TRBV6-5 to TRBJ2-6, with D hard to call. V lost 4 bases and J lost 0, with 10 bases in between. Germline CDR1 MNHEY, CDR2 SVGAGI. This CDR3 region has 16 residues. CDR3 DNA: TGTGCCAGCAGTTCATGGGCCGTCTCTGGGGCCAACGTCCTGACTTTC. It specifies CASSSWAVSGANVLTF.

The V gene is TRBV10-3, the J gene TRBJ2-2; tentatively, D is TRBD1 (5 bases). Germline CDR1 is ENHRY and CDR2 is SYGVKD. This CDR3 region has 16 residues. V was trimmed by 3 bases and J by 1 base, leaving 12 bases between them. CDR3 in amino acids: CAISEHVQGNTGELFF. The CDR3 region has the DNA TGTGCCATCAGTGAACACGTCCAGGGGAACACCGGGGAGCTGTTTTTT.